This T cell receptor (beta chain) was found in a study of blood T cells in healthy people across ages. For this clonotype: Its antigen is not identified.

The study's findings and limits: In long-lived donors, naive CD4+ cell counts and diversity exceeded those of aged donors. Researchers deemed the diversity estimates from one million T cells underestimates.

Alongside a J-beta primer mix, a sample-barcoded 5' primer served in a second PCR lasting about 7 to 12 cycles. Via MiXCR, TCRdb re-called the 5' RACE reads, giving one row per CDR3 protein. The sample has 660,000 or so distinct CDR3 sequences, roughly three fifths seen once. The germline V gene encodes CDR1 MDHEN and CDR2 SYDVKM. The CDR3 length is 15 residues. V lost 6 bases to trimming and J lost 5 bases; unmatched junction nucleotides: 12. The origin of this receptor is a man in his sixties in good health. V gene TRBV28 combines with J gene TRBJ1-2, with TRBD1 matching over 7 bases. Sequenced input: blood. This CDR3 is CASRPRSGQFYGYTF. For the CDR3, the DNA is TGTGCCAGCAGGCCCCGGTCGGGACAGTTTTATGGCTACACCTTC.